A single sample gave rise to the 18 T cell receptor beta chains below, sequenced in a study of blood T cell repertoires in COVID-19. This table comes from immunoSEQ multiplex PCR, and its TCRdb copy is limited to in-frame clones, with some not included. The sample yields around 230,000 clones, 65% to 90% seen once. The specimen was peripheral blood. These receptors originate from a man aged 45 to 65 with COVID-19, enrolled during active disease.

The chain links TRBV4-2 to TRBJ2-1, with 9 bases matching TRBD1. Germline V gives CDR1 LGHNA, CDR2 YNFKEQ. V gave up 0 bases and J gave up 8 bases; unmatched junction bases: 5. The CDR3 contains 15 residues. CDR3 amino acids: CASSQDGTGFYEQFF. The CDR3 DNA follows: TGTGCCAGCAGCCAAGATGGGACAGGGTTCTATGAGCAGTTCTTC.

The V and J genes are TRBV6-5 and TRBJ1-5; 8 bases are shared with TRBD1. V shed 7 bases and J 7 bases; nucleotides not matched to a gene: 6. In germline, CDR1 is MNHEY, CDR2 SVGAGI. CDR3 length equals 13 residues. In DNA form, the CDR3 reads TGTGCCAGCATCGAAACAGGGGGACAGCCCCAGCATTTT. This encodes CASIETGGQPQHF.

The V call is TRBV10-3, the J call TRBJ2-3; 10 bases line up with TRBD1. Germline V CDR1 and CDR2: ENHRY, SYGVKD. The CDR3 is 13 amino acids. V dropped 5 bases and J dropped 6; count of bases not matched to a gene: 2. Here the CDR3 DNA reads TGTGCCATCAGTAGACAGGGGGCTGATACGCAGTATTTT. Translation gives CAISRQGADTQYF.

The chain is built from TRBV7-2 and TRBJ1-2; TRBD1 matches 9 bases. CDR1 is SGHTA and CDR2 is FQGNSA in the germline V gene. CDR3 length equals 15 residues. V was pared by 6 bases and J by 3 bases, with 8 bases of the junction left unmatched. The CDR3 DNA sequence: TGTGCCAGCAGGGACCCGGGACAGGGTTACTATGGCTACACCTTC. Residues: CASRDPGQGYYGYTF.

The chain recombines TRBV4-1 with TRBJ2-7, with D perhaps matching TRBD2 (5 bases). This CDR3 has 17 amino acids. From germline, CDR1 is MGHRA and CDR2 YSYEKL. V gave up 0 bases and J gave up 0 bases, with 15 bases separating them. The CDR3: CASSQDKGGSPSYEQYF. The CDR3 DNA reads as TGCGCCAGCAGCCAAGATAAGGGCGGGTCACCCTCCTACGAGCAGTACTTC.

This chain joins TRBV28 and TRBJ2-1; 7 nucleotides line up with TRBD2. The CDR3 totals 15 residues. J was trimmed by 1 base and V by 7 bases; bases with no gene match: 7. The germline CDR1 and CDR2 sequences are MDHEN and SYDVKM. The CDR3 reads CASMGGGWSYNEQFF. The CDR3, as DNA: TGTGCCAGCATGGGCGGGGGATGGTCCTACAATGAGCAGTTCTTC.

The CDR3 nucleotides read TGTGCCAGAAGCTTGGGGACTTACCGCTCCTATAATTCACCCCTCCACTTT. Protein product: CARSLGTYRSYNSPLHF. The rearrangement links TRBV5-3 to TRBJ1-6; D uncertain. TRBV5-3 is designated an ORF whose function remains uncertain. Trimming removed 0 bases from V and 0 bases from J, with 10 bases in between. CDR3 length: 17 amino acids.

The chain recombines TRBV1 with TRBJ2-2; the table's D call TRBD2 went unverified against the DNA. TRBV1 is an annotated pseudogene. The CDR3 loop spans 15 amino acids. In nucleotides, the CDR3 is TGCACCAGCAGCCTTGGGACTAGCATTGCCGGGGAGCTGTTTTTT. This translates into CTSSLGTSIAGELFF.

The chain joins TRBV7-6 to TRBJ2-1; TRBD2 agrees at 8 bases. With V trimmed by 1 base and J by 7 bases, 6 bases remained unmatched. CDR1 and CDR2 (germline): SGHVS, FNYEAQ. The CDR3 consists of 15 residues. In nucleotides, the CDR3 is TGTGCCAGCAGCTTAGTTTCGGGGGGGCTGAATGAGCAGTTCTTC. As protein: CASSLVSGGLNEQFF.

This clone has only one observation. The rearrangement links TRBV3-1 (or the pseudogene TRBV3-2) to TRBJ1-1, with 7 bases lining up with TRBD1. V was pared by 6 bases and J by 3 bases, with 7 bases of the junction left unmatched. The CDR3 totals 14 residues. Germline-derived CDR1 and CDR2 are LGHDT and YNNKEL (reference sequence). The CDR3 sequence: CASSRAGTDTEAFF. DNA for the CDR3: TGTGCCAGCAGTAGGGCCGGGACAGACACTGAAGCTTTCTTT.

The sample holds one count of this clone. The chain combines TRBV14 with TRBJ1-4; 11 bases align to TRBD1. This CDR3 has 19 amino acids. Looked up from germline, CDR1 is SGHDN and CDR2 is FVKESK. V shed 2 bases and J 5 bases; nucleotides not matched to a gene: 13. CDR3 residues: CASSQHWTGGTKINEKLFF. In DNA, the CDR3 is TGTGCCAGCAGCCAACACTGGACAGGGGGCACCAAAATAAATGAAAAACTGTTTTTT.

The rearrangement links TRBV2 to TRBJ2-2; no definite D call. The ends were cut back, 6 bases at V and 4 bases at J, with 3 bases in the middle. The CDR3 spans 11 residues. CDR1 SNHLY and CDR2 FYNNEI come from the germline V gene. The CDR3, as DNA: TGTGCCAGCAGCTTCACCGGGGAGCTGTTTTTT. This sequence encodes CASSFTGELFF. Combining the CDR3 with reference TRBV2 and TRBJ2-2 gives the whole variable domain EPEVTQTPSHQVTQMGQEVILRCVPISNHLYFYWYRQILGQKVEFLVSFYNNEISEKSEIFDDQFSVERPDGSNFTLKIRSTKLEDSAMYFCASSFTGELFFGEGSRLTVL.

This clone was detected once. The V and J genes are TRBV2 and TRBJ2-7, with 8 positions matching TRBD2. Trimming removed 2 bases from V and 1 base from J; junction bases left unmatched: 4. Germline assignment: CDR1 SNHLY and CDR2 FYNNEI. The length of the CDR3 is 15 residues. The CDR3 loop is CASSERGGGSYEQYF. The CDR3 DNA reads TGTGCCAGCAGTGAACGCGGCGGGGGGTCCTACGAGCAGTACTTC.

This clone occurred once. V gene TRBV5-1 combines with J gene TRBJ1-2, with D hard to call. CDR1 SGHRS and CDR2 YFSETQ come from the germline V gene. V gave up 0 bases and J gave up 2 bases, with 11 bases separating them. The CDR3 extends over 15 amino acids. The CDR3 nucleotides are TGCGCCAGCAGCTTGGCCGGGGAAGTGAACTATGGCTACACCTTC. It is translated as CASSLAGEVNYGYTF.

The chain combines TRBV27 with TRBJ2-1; 9 bases are a match to TRBD1. V lost 5 bases, J lost 5 bases, and 1 base stayed unmatched. The germline gives CDR1 MNHEY, CDR2 SMNVEV (reference sequence). The CDR3 length is 13 residues. CDR3 sequence reads: CASSGDRDNEQFF. Written as DNA, the CDR3 is TGTGCCAGCAGTGGGGACAGGGACAATGAGCAGTTCTTC.

CDR3 protein: CASSSHDRGLGYEQYF. CDR3 DNA sequence: TGCGCCAGCAGTTCGCACGACAGGGGGTTAGGCTACGAGCAGTACTTC. The chain links TRBV5-1 to TRBJ2-7; 9 bases are a match to TRBD1. The V and J ends lost 5 bases and 3 bases, in that order; junction bases with no gene match: 12. The germline gives CDR1 SGHRS, CDR2 YFSETQ. The CDR3 spans 16 residues.

The chain joins TRBV5-1 to TRBJ1-4; unclear D gene. The germline V gene encodes CDR1 SGHRS and CDR2 YFSETQ. Between the trimmed V and J ends, which lost 7 bases and 4 bases, there was a span of 17 bases. This CDR3 has 15 residues. The CDR3 loop is CASRGSEGLNEKLFF. The CDR3 coding sequence is TGCGCCAGCCGAGGATCGGAAGGACTTAATGAAAAACTGTTTTTT.

The V call is TRBV27, the J call TRBJ2-3; no definite D call. CDR1 and CDR2 (germline): MNHEY, SMNVEV (reference sequence). The CDR3 is 15 residues long. V lost 4 bases, J lost 5 bases, and 16 bases lay in between. CDR3 loop: CASSSNPIPIDTQYF. The DNA of the CDR3 is TGTGCCAGCAGTTCTAATCCCATCCCCATAGATACGCAGTATTTT.